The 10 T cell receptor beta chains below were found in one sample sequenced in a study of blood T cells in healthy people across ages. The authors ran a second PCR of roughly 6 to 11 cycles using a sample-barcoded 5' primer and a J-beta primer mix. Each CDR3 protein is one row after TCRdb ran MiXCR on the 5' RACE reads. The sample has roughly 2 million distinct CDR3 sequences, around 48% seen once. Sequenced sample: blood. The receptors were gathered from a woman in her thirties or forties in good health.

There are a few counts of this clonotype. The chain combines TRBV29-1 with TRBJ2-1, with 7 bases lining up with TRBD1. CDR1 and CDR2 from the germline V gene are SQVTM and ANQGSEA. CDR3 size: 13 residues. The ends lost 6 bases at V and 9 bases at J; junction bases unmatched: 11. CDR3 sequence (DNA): TGCAGCGTGCAACGACAGGGTTTAGGTGAGCAGTTCTTC. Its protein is CSVQRQGLGEQFF.

The CDR3 here is CASSQETATVSYNEQFF. The CDR3 DNA is TGTGCCAGCAGCCAAGAGACGGCGACCGTTTCGTACAATGAGCAGTTCTTC. The chain couples TRBV3-1 to TRBJ2-1; D call uncertain. From germline, CDR1 is LGHDT and CDR2 YNNKEL (reference sequence). Trimming removed 0 bases from V and 4 bases from J, with 16 bases in between. The CDR3 covers 17 residues.

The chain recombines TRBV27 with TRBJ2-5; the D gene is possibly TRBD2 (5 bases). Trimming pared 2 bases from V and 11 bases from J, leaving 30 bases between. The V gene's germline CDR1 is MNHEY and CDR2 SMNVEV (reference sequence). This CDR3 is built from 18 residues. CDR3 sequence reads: CASSLRVTRQKVNGEQYF. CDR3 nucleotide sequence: TGTGCCAGCAGTTTACGGGTGACACGCCAGAAAGTCAATGGGGAGCAGTACTTC.

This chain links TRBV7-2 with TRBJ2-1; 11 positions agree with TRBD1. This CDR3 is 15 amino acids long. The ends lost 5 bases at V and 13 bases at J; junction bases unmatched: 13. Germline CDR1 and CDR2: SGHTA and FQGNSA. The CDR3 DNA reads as TGTGCCAGCAGCCGTGGGACAGGGGGACAAGAGACCCAGTTCTTC. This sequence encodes CASSRGTGGQETQFF.

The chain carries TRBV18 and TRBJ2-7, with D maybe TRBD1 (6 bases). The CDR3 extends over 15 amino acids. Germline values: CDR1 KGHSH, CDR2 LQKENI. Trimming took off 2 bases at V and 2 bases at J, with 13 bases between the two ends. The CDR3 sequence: CASSPSRGDTYEQYF. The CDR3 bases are TGTGCCAGCTCACCATCCAGGGGAGATACCTACGAGCAGTACTTC. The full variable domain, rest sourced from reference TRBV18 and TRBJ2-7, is NAGVMQNPRHLVRRRGQEARLRCSPMKGHSHVYWYRQLPEEGLKFMVYLQKENIIDESGMPKERFSAEFPKEGPSILRIQQVVRGDSAAYFCASSPSRGDTYEQYFGPGTRLTVT.

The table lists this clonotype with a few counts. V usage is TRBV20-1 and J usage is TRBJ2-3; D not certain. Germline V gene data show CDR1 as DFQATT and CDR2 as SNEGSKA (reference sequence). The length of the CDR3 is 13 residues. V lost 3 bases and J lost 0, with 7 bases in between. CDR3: CSASPLSTDTQYF. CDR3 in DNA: TGCAGTGCTAGCCCGCTGAGCACAGATACGCAGTATTTT.

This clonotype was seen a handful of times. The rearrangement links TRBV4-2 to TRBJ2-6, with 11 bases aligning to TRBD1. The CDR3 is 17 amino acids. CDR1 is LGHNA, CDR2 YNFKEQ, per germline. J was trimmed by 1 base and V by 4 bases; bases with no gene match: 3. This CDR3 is CASSRGTGGSGANVLTF. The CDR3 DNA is TGTGCCAGCAGCCGCGGGACAGGGGGATCTGGGGCCAACGTCCTGACTTTC.

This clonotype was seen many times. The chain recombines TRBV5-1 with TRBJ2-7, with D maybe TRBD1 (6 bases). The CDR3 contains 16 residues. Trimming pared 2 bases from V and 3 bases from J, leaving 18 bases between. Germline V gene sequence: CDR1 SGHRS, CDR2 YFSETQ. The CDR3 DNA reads TGCGCCAGCAGCTTAACACAGGGCGAGATCCACTACGAGCAGTACTTC. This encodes CASSLTQGEIHYEQYF.

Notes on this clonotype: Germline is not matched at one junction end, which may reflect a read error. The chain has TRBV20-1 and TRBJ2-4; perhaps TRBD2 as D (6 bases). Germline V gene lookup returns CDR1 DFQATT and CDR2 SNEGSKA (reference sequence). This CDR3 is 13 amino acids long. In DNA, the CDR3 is TGCAGTGCTACGGCGGGATCCAAAAACGTTCAGTACTTC. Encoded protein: CSATAGSKNVQYF.

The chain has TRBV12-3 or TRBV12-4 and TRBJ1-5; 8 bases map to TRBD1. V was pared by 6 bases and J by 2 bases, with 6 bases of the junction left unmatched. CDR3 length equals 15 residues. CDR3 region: CASRYGQGGNQPQHF. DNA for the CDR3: TGTGCCAGCAGATACGGACAGGGCGGCAATCAGCCCCAGCATTTT.